The source of this TCR beta chain is a study of immune evolution from preneoplasia to lung adenocarcinoma. Overall study findings and caveats: Normal lung had the highest top T cell clone frequencies. KRAS-mutant nodules had the highest T cell clonality.

The protocol was immunoSEQ multiplex PCR, while the TCRdb copy is restricted to in-frame clones and leaves out a portion. The data hold 30,000 to 45,000 clones, with roughly 71% observed a single time. After pathologic assessment, macro-dissection selected premalignant or tumor cells for extraction. This clone came up a few times. Its antigen is unidentified. With V trimmed by 6 bases and J by 0 bases, 5 bases remained unmatched. Germline loops: CDR1 SGHRS, CDR2 YFSETQ. The CDR3 contains 14 residues. Sequenced sample: FFPE invasive lung adenocarcinoma tissue. This clonotype originated in a person aged 60 to 70 with lung adenocarcinoma. The chain combines TRBV5-1 with TRBJ2-7; 8 bases align to TRBD1. This chain's CDR3 is CASKGQESSYEQYF. CDR3 sequence (DNA): TGCGCCAGCAAGGGACAGGAGAGCTCCTACGAGCAGTACTTC.